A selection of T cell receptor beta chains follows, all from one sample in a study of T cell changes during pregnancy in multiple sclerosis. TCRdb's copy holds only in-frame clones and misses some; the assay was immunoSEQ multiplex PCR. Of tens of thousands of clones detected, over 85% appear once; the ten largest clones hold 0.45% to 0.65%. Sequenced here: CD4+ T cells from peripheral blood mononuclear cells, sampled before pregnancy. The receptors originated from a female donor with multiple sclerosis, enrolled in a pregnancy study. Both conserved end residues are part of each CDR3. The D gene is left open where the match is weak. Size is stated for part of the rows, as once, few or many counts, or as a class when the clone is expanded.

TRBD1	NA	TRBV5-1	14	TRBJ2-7	CASSLQGANDEQYF	TGCGCCAGCAGCTTACAGGGGGCGAACGACGAGCAGTACTTC
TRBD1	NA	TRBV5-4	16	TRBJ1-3	CASSGGQGYSGNTIYF	TGTGCCAGCAGCGGGGGACAGGGTTACTCTGGAAACACCATATATTTT
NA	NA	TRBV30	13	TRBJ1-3	CAWSEAGTNTIYF	TGTGCCTGGAGTGAAGCGGGAACTAACACCATATATTTT
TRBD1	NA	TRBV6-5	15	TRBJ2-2	CASKGQGANTGELFF	TGTGCCAGCAAAGGACAGGGGGCGAACACCGGGGAGCTGTTTTTT
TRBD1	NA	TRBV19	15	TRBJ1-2	CASSIYQGAGYGYTF	TGTGCCAGTAGTATTTACCAGGGGGCTGGCTATGGCTACACCTTC
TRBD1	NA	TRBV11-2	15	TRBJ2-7	CASSLEGRGSYEQYF	TGTGCCAGCAGCTTAGAGGGCAGGGGGAGCTACGAGCAGTACTTC
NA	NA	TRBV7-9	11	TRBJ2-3	CASSSADTQYF	TGTGCCAGCAGCTCAGCAGATACGCAGTATTTT
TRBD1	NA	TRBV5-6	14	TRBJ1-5	CASSRDRGNQPQHF	TGTGCCAGCAGCAGAGACAGGGGAAATCAGCCCCAGCATTTT
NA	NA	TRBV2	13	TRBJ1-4	CASNPGLAEKLFF	TGTGCCAGCAACCCAGGGCTCGCCGAAAAACTGTTTTTT
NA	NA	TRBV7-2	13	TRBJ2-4	CASSSDSGGIQYF	TGTGCCAGCAGCTCGGACTCCGGAGGCATTCAGTACTTC
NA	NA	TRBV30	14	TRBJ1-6	CAWSMGRYNSPLHF	TGTGCCTGGAGTATGGGCAGATATAATTCACCCCTCCACTTT
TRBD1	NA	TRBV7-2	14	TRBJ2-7	CASSLYGQGGEQYF	TGTGCCAGCAGCTTATACGGACAGGGGGGCGAGCAGTACTTC
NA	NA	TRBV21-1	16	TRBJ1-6	CASSKITGEQDPPLHF	TGTGCCAGCAGCAAGATCACAGGGGAGCAGGATCCACCCCTCCACTTT
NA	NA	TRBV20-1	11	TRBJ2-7	CSALGEYEQYF	TGCAGTGCTCTAGGCGAGTACGAGCAGTACTTC
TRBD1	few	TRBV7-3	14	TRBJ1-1	CASSLTGGNTEAFF	TGTGCCAGCAGCCTTACAGGGGGCAACACTGAAGCTTTCTTT
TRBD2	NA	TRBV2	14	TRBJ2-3	CASTGLAVSDTQYF	TGTGCCAGCACGGGACTAGCGGTTTCAGATACGCAGTATTTT
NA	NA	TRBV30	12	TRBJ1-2	CAWSRTVYGYTF	TGTGCCTGGAGCAGGACTGTCTATGGCTACACCTTC
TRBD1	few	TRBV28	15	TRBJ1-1	CASSLATGTGAAAFF	TGTGCCAGCAGTTTGGCGACCGGGACAGGGGCTGCAGCTTTCTTT
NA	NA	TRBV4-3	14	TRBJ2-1	CASSQDHTYNEQFF	TGCGCCAGCAGCCAAGATCACACGTACAATGAGCAGTTCTTC
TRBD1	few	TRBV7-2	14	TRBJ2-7	CASSPRTGTYEQYF	TGTGCCAGCAGCCCCCGGACAGGAACATACGAGCAGTACTTC
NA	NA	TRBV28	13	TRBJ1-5	CASSLGGYRPQHF	TGTGCCAGCAGTCTCGGGGGATATCGGCCCCAGCATTTT
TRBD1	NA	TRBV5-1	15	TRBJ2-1	CASSFGTGDYNEQFF	TGCGCCAGCAGCTTCGGGACAGGGGACTACAATGAGCAGTTCTTC
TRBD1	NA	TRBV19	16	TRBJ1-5	CASSTQTGVGDQPQHF	TGTGCCAGTAGTACACAAACAGGGGTCGGGGATCAGCCCCAGCATTTT
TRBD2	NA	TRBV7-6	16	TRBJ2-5	CASSNGLAGGQETQYF	TGTGCTAGCAGCAACGGACTAGCGGGGGGCCAAGAGACCCAGTACTTC
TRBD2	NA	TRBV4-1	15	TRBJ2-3	CASSRAGAGTDTQYF	TGCGCCAGCAGCCGAGCGGGGGCCGGCACAGATACGCAGTATTTT
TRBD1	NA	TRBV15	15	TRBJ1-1	CATSNRQGWNTEAFF	TGTGCCACCAGCAATAGACAGGGGTGGAACACTGAAGCTTTCTTT
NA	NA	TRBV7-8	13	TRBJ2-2	CASSTQGFGELFF	TGTGCCAGCAGCACCCAGGGTTTCGGGGAGCTGTTTTTT
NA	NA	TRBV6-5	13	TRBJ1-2	CASSYPQGRGYTF	TGTGCCAGCAGTTACCCCCAGGGGCGAGGCTACACCTTC
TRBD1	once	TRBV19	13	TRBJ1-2	CASNSLGGWGYTF	TGTGCCAGTAACTCCTTAGGGGGCTGGGGCTACACCTTC
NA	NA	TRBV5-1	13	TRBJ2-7	CASSPGSPYEQYF	TGCGCCAGCAGCCCAGGCTCCCCCTACGAGCAGTACTTC
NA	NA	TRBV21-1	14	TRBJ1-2	CASSKARGRSGYTF	TGTGCCAGCAGCAAAGCGCGGGGACGAAGCGGCTACACCTTC
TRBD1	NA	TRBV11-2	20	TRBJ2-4	CASSLDLRTGPKLAKNIQYF	TGTGCCAGCAGCTTAGATCTAAGGACAGGGCCGAAACTAGCCAAAAACATTCAGTACTTC
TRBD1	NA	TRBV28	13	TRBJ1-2	CASSLLGGHGHTF	TGTGCCAGCAGTTTGTTAGGGGGCCATGGCCACACCTTC
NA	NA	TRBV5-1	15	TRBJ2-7	CASSSLTRDAYEQYF	TGCGCCAGCAGCTCCTTGACTAGGGACGCCTACGAGCAGTACTTC
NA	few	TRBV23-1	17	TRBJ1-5	CASSQLSARGCNQPQHF	TGCGCCAGCAGCCAACTTAGTGCCAGGGGATGCAATCAGCCCCAGCATTTT
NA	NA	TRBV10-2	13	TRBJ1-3	CASSPNSGNTIYF	TGCGCCAGCAGCCCAAACTCTGGAAACACCATATATTTT
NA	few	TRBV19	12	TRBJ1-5	CASSILNQPQHF	TGTGCCAGTAGTATACTAAATCAGCCCCAGCATTTT
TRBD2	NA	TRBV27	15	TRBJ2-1	CASSFYRGGDNEQFF	TGTGCCAGCAGTTTTTACCGGGGGGGCGACAATGAGCAGTTCTTC
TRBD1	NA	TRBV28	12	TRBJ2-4	CASSPPGQGPYF	TGTGCCAGCAGTCCCCCGGGACAGGGACCGTACTTC
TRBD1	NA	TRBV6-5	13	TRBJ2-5	CASAYRGLETQYF	TGTGCCAGCGCCTACAGGGGGCTGGAGACCCAGTACTTC
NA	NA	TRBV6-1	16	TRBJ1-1	CASSEREVGIGTEAFF	TGTGCCAGCAGTGAAAGGGAGGTGGGAATAGGTACTGAAGCTTTCTTT
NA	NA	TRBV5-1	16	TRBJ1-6	CASSLVGVSYNSPLHF	TGCGCCAGCAGCTTGGTCGGGGTCTCCTATAATTCACCCCTCCACTTT
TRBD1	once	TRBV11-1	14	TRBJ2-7	CASSSTGGSYEQYF	TGTGCCAGCAGTTCAACAGGGGGCTCCTACGAGCAGTACTTC
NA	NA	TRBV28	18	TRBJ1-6	CASITTGNLNPYNSPLHF	TGTGCCAGCATTACCACAGGGAACTTGAATCCCTATAATTCACCCCTCCACTTT
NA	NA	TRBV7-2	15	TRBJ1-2	CASSWRDPLHYGYTF	TGTGCCAGCAGCTGGCGGGACCCCCTCCACTATGGCTACACCTTC
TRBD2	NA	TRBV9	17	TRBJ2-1	CASSVVGLAGGNYEQFF	TGTGCCAGCAGCGTAGTGGGGCTAGCGGGGGGGAACTATGAGCAGTTCTTC
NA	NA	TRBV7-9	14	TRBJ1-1	CASSLHVRGTEAFF	TGTGCCAGCAGCTTACACGTAAGGGGCACTGAAGCTTTCTTT
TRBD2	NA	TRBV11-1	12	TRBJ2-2	CASSRTSGELFF	TGTGCCAGCAGCCGGACTAGCGGGGAGCTGTTTTTT
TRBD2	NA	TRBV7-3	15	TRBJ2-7	CASSLIGTRSYEQYF	TGTGCCAGCAGCTTAATTGGGACTAGGTCCTACGAGCAGTACTTC
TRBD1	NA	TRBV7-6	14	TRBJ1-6	CASSPRDRGSPLHF	TGTGCCAGCAGCCCTCGGGACAGGGGCTCACCCCTCCACTTT
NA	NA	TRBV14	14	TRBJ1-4	CASSQGGGNEKLFF	TGTGCCAGCAGCCAAGGGGGAGGGAATGAAAAACTGTTTTTT
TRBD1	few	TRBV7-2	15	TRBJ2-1	CASRRDRGAYNEQFF	TGTGCCAGCAGGCGGGACAGGGGGGCCTACAATGAGCAGTTCTTC
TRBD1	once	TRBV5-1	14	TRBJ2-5	CASSVGQISVTQYF	TGCGCCAGCAGCGTGGGACAGATCTCAGTGACCCAGTACTTC
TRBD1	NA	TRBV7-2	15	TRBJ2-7	CASSRDRVYDYEQYF	TGTGCCAGCAGCCGTGACAGGGTCTATGACTACGAGCAGTACTTC
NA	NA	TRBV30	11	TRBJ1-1	CASQGDTEAFF	TGTGCCTCCCAGGGCGACACTGAAGCTTTCTTT
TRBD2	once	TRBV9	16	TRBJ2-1	CASSVEGSGGYNEQFF	TGTGCCAGCAGCGTAGAGGGTAGCGGGGGATACAATGAGCAGTTCTTC
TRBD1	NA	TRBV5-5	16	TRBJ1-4	CASSLGPDRVGEKLFF	TGTGCCAGCAGCTTGGGTCCCGACAGGGTGGGAGAAAAACTGTTTTTT
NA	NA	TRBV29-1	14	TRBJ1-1	CSVNRDTENTEAFF	TGCAGCGTGAACCGGGACACGGAGAACACTGAAGCTTTCTTT